The 5 T cell receptor beta chains below all came from one sample that was sequenced in a study of monozygotic twins with cystic fibrosis. Produced via immunoSEQ multiplex PCR; TCRdb's table is partial and in-frame only. The sample consists of just over 35,000 clones, about 90% of them appearing once. Sequenced sample: blood. These receptors all stem from a boy between 2 and 10 years old with cystic fibrosis.

The J gene is TRBJ1-2, the V gene TRBV29-1; D possibly corresponds to TRBD1 (5 bases). The V gene's germline CDR1 is SQVTM and CDR2 ANQGSEA. This CDR3 is built from 15 residues. Between the trimmed V and J ends, which lost 1 base and 8 bases, there was a span of 20 bases. The CDR3 sequence: CSVEAGSSLGRGYTF. The CDR3, as DNA: TGCAGCGTTGAAGCAGGGTCTAGTTTGGGTCGGGGCTACACCTTC.

This rearrangement joins TRBV18 to TRBJ2-3, with D possibly TRBD1 on 6 matching bases. Germline V gene data show CDR1 as KGHSH and CDR2 as LQKENI. V was shortened by 1 base and J by 2 bases, with 7 bases between the two germline ends. This CDR3 region has 14 residues. The CDR3 DNA sequence: TGTGCCAGCTCACCACGACAGGACACAGATACGCAGTATTTT. Translation gives CASSPRQDTDTQYF.

The chain is built from TRBV9 and TRBJ2-6, with 8 bases lining up with TRBD1. The ends lost 2 bases at V and 0 bases at J; junction bases unmatched: 1. There are 16 residues in the CDR3. Germline assignment: CDR1 SGDLS and CDR2 YYNGEE. The DNA for the CDR3 is TGTGCCAGCAGCGTGGACAGGGTCTCTGGGGCCAACGTCCTGACTTTC. Protein sequence: CASSVDRVSGANVLTF.

The chain has TRBV19 and TRBJ1-6; the D gene is possibly TRBD1 (5 bases). Trimming took 5 bases from V and 0 from J, leaving 14 bases between them. Germline V CDR1 and CDR2: LNHDA, SQIVND (reference sequence). The CDR3 is 17 residues long. The CDR3 is CASSYRTASSYNSPLHF. DNA for the CDR3: TGTGCCAGTAGTTACAGGACGGCTAGCTCCTATAATTCACCCCTCCACTTT.

The chain couples TRBV6-4 to TRBJ1-2; 9 bases match TRBD1. J gave up 6 bases and V 0 bases, and 14 bases lay outside the gene matches. CDR1 MRHNA and CDR2 SNTAGT come from the germline V gene. This CDR3 has 18 residues. CDR3 sequence reads: CASSDSQGQGPNRNGYTF. CDR3 sequence (DNA): TGTGCCAGCAGTGACTCGCAAGGACAGGGGCCGAATCGGAATGGCTACACCTTC.